The present entry profiles one T cell receptor (beta chain) with its context. The data were produced by immunoSEQ multiplex PCR, yet TCRdb's version contains in-frame clones alone and is incomplete. Among around 100,000 clones listed, roughly nine tenths were seen once. This sample is part of a study of OX40 agonist ivuxolimab in advanced cancers. The CDR3 is 12 amino acids. The germline gives CDR1 ENHRY, CDR2 SYGVKD. V lost 5 bases, J lost 4 bases, and 9 bases lay in between. The chain combines TRBV10-3 with TRBJ2-7; D may be TRBD2 (6 bases). This receptor was identified in an adult with an advanced solid tumor such as melanoma, head and neck, liver or kidney cancer. The sample was CD4+ or CD8+ T cells sorted from blood, taken in a trial of the OX40 agonist ivuxolimab. Written as DNA, the CDR3 is TGTGCCATCAGTCGACTAGATTACGAGCAGTACTTC. It is translated as CAISRLDYEQYF.